These 16 T cell receptor beta chains originate from one sample sequenced in a study of blood T cell repertoires in COVID-19 (dated by TCRdb to 2018 to 2020). Library creation used the immunoSEQ multiplex PCR assay. Sourced from immuneACCESS, this table was stored by TCRdb with only in-frame sequences that have V and J called. A share of the clones is absent; for the studies checked, an unresolved V gene accounts for under half, and the remainder has no known explanation. This sample lists about 200,000 clones; about 85% were detected once. Roughly a fifth of the sample comes from the top ten. Sequenced sample: peripheral blood. These receptors were obtained from a man between 60 and 70 years old with active or convalescent COVID-19.

DNA for the CDR3: TGTGCCAGCAGGGACACAGGGCACTCCTACGAGCAGTACTTC. Amino acid sequence: CASRDTGHSYEQYF. The chain links TRBV2 to TRBJ2-7; possibly TRBD1 for D (6 bases). Trimming took 6 bases from V and 0 from J, leaving 12 bases between them. CDR1 and CDR2 from the germline V gene are SNHLY and FYNNEI. The CDR3 covers 14 residues.

The rearrangement joins TRBV2 to TRBJ2-7, with D uncertain. The CDR3 has 15 residues. Between the trimmed V and J ends, which lost 0 bases and 7 bases, there was a span of 16 bases. Germline loops: CDR1 SNHLY, CDR2 FYNNEI. CDR3 nucleotides: TGTGCCAGCAGTGAAGCGCTCCTATTTGTTTGGGAGCAGTACTTC. It is translated as CASSEALLFVWEQYF.

The chain recombines TRBV27 with TRBJ2-1; tentative D call: TRBD1 (6 bases). The CDR3 length is 14 residues. Trimming took 9 bases from V and 3 from J, leaving 15 bases between them. CDR1 and CDR2 from the germline V gene are MNHEY and SMNVEV (reference sequence). The CDR3 DNA reads TGTGCCAGTCGACGGACAGCCCGCTACAATGAGCAGTTCTTC. Its translation: CASRRTARYNEQFF.

V is TRBV5-6 and J is TRBJ1-4, with D maybe TRBD1 (6 bases). The V end lost 3 bases, the J end lost 0 bases, and 9 bases lay between the germline ends. Germline-derived CDR1 and CDR2 are SGHDT and YYEEEE. The length of the CDR3 is 15 residues. CDR3 sequence: CASSYTGTTNEKLFF. DNA for the CDR3: TGTGCCAGCAGCTATACAGGGACAACTAATGAAAAACTGTTTTTT.

This chain joins TRBV2 and TRBJ1-2; TRBD1 might be the D (6 bases). The CDR3 sequence is 13 residues long. V was cut by 7 bases and J by 5 bases, with 14 bases left in between. Germline CDR1 reads SNHLY; CDR2 reads FYNNEI. CDR3 sequence (DNA): TGTGCCAGCACTCGGACAGTAGGATATGGCTACACCTTC. Translation: CASTRTVGYGYTF.

This rearrangement joins TRBV9 to TRBJ1-3; 7 nucleotides line up with TRBD1. In germline, CDR1 is SGDLS, CDR2 YYNGEE. CDR3 length equals 16 residues. With 2 bases clipped from V and 2 bases from J, the junction kept 7 bases outside the gene matches. The CDR3 coding sequence is TGTGCCAGCAGCGTCGGGGGACAGCTGACTGGAAACACCATATATTTT. Protein sequence: CASSVGGQLTGNTIYF.

The sample holds a few counts of this clone. V is TRBV2 and J is TRBJ2-7; perhaps TRBD2 as D (5 bases). The V end was cut by 7 bases, the J end by 4 bases, with 23 bases between. Germline V gene data show CDR1 as SNHLY and CDR2 as FYNNEI. The CDR3 extends over 16 amino acids. This CDR3 is CASNPLDGDRGYEQYF. As DNA, the CDR3 is TGTGCCAGCAACCCCCTGGATGGGGATAGAGGGTACGAGCAGTACTTC.

The rearrangement joins TRBV5-6 to TRBJ2-5; D is unclear. Germline lookup yields CDR1 SGHDT and CDR2 YYEEEE. With 3 bases removed from V and 4 bases from J, the gap between germline ends came to 25 bases. CDR3 length equals 18 residues. The CDR3 sequence: CASSSPHFNVGPRETQYF. The CDR3 nucleotides are TGTGCCAGCAGCTCCCCCCACTTTAATGTGGGCCCGCGAGAGACCCAGTACTTC.

The chain couples TRBV7-6 to TRBJ1-1; no clear D gene. CDR3 length: 15 amino acids. Trimming took off 1 base at V and 1 base at J, with 10 bases between the two ends. Germline V gives CDR1 SGHVS, CDR2 FNYEAQ. DNA for the CDR3: TGTGCCAGCAGCTTAGTTGGAGGCCGGAACACTGAAGCTTTCTTT. Translation: CASSLVGGRNTEAFF.

The table lists this clone with a few counts. The genes are TRBV6-5 and TRBJ2-1; D may be TRBD1 (5 bases). Germline V CDR1 and CDR2: MNHEY, SVGAGI. This CDR3 region has 14 residues. Trimming left V 10 bases short and J 0 bases short, with 13 bases between. The CDR3 sequence: CATYYRSSYNEQFF. The CDR3 region has the DNA TGTGCCACCTATTACAGGAGCTCCTACAATGAGCAGTTCTTC.

The chain uses TRBV20-1 and TRBJ1-1; D may be TRBD1 (6 bases). Germline V lookup: CDR1 DFQATT, CDR2 SNEGSKA (reference sequence). Trimming took off 6 bases at V and 11 bases at J, with 16 bases between the two ends. The CDR3 is 11 residues long. The CDR3 sequence: CSASGAGAAFF. The DNA for the CDR3 is TGCAGTGCGTCAGGGGCGGGTGCGGCTTTCTTT.

The V gene is TRBV10-1, the J gene TRBJ2-3; 7 bases align to TRBD2. The germline V gene has CDR1 WNHNN and CDR2 SYGVQD (reference sequence). The CDR3 covers 15 residues. The ends lost 2 bases at V and 1 base at J; junction bases unmatched: 3. CDR3 sequence: CASSEDAGGTDTQYF. CDR3 coding DNA: TGCGCCAGCAGTGAGGATGCGGGGGGCACAGATACGCAGTATTTT.

The chain recombines TRBV7-3 with TRBJ2-1; TRBD1 matches at 7 bases. V lost 5 bases, J lost 2 bases, and 3 bases stayed unmatched. CDR1 and CDR2 (germline): SGHTA, FQGTGA. CDR3 size: 14 residues. The CDR3 nucleotides are TGTGCCAGCAGCCCGACAGGGACCTACAATGAGCAGTTCTTC. It translates to CASSPTGTYNEQFF.

This chain connects TRBV5-8 to TRBJ1-5; TRBD1 agrees at 9 bases. The CDR3 covers 14 residues. The J segment lost 5 bases and the V segment lost 0 bases, leaving 0 bases of the junction unmatched. Germline CDR1 is SGHTS and CDR2 is YDEGEE. The CDR3 nucleotides read TGTGCCAGCAGCTTGGGGGACAGGGATCAGCCCCAGCATTTT. Amino acid sequence: CASSLGDRDQPQHF. The full variable domain, rest sourced from reference TRBV5-8 and TRBJ1-5, is EAGVTQSPTHLIKTRGQQATLRCSPISGHTSVYWYQQALGLGLQFLLWYDEGEERNRGNFPPRFSGRQFPNYSSELNVNALELEDSALYLCASSLGDRDQPQHFGDGTRLSIL.

The gene calls are TRBV5-1 and TRBJ1-1; TRBD1 matches at 11 bases. Germline CDR1 reads SGHRS; CDR2 reads YFSETQ. The length of the CDR3 is 15 residues. The V segment lost 4 bases and the J segment 4 bases; nucleotides outside the gene matches: 6. The DNA for the CDR3 is TGCGCCAGCAGCCTTAGGACAGGGGGCCTCACTGAAGCTTTCTTT. It specifies CASSLRTGGLTEAFF.

The chain recombines TRBV30 with TRBJ1-4; 8 nucleotides align to TRBD1. J lost 8 bases, V lost 0 bases, and 5 bases had no gene match. The CDR3 has 14 amino acids. CDR1 and CDR2 (germline): GTSNPN, SVGIG (reference sequence). In DNA form, the CDR3 reads TGTGCCTGGAGTGTCGACAGGGGAGTAGAAAAACTGTTTTTT. It specifies CAWSVDRGVEKLFF.